This T cell receptor (beta chain) was obtained from a study of blood T cell repertoires in COVID-19. Profiled with immunoSEQ multiplex PCR; TCRdb holds only in-frame clones, not every one. The profile shows roughly 200,000 clones, about 90% of them singletons. Per the germline V gene, CDR1 is SGHTA and CDR2 is FQGNSA. The V end was cut by 1 base, the J end by 10 bases, with 14 bases between. This CDR3 comprises 15 residues. The source of this sequence is a man aged 30 to 45 who had recovered from COVID-19. What was sequenced was PBMCs or T cells enriched from blood (not recorded which). This chain links TRBV7-2 with TRBJ1-6, with D possibly matching TRBD1 (5 bases). The CDR3 is CASSLVGRVGSPLHF. Written as DNA, the CDR3 is TGTGCCAGCAGCTTAGTAGGCAGGGTAGGGTCACCCCTCCACTTT.